The entry below gives a single T cell receptor (beta chain) sequence along with its context. Its antigen is still unknown. The entry originates in a study of cytomegalovirus exposure and HLA in healthy donors. Study-level information: About 77 million unique TCRs from HLA-typed donors made up an early data release. Study-level findings and limits: The study carried out a later analysis of TCR beta sequences. It associated 15,000 to 20,000 of them with specific HLA alleles at a false discovery rate of 0.05. It is likely that the observed cluster of highly shared sequence variants was a sequencing artifact.

PCR used 60 Vbeta primers and 13 Jbeta primers. The repertoire was sequenced with immunoSEQ multiplex PCR; TCRdb's copy has only in-frame clones and lacks some. The sample carries approximately 130,000 clones, 70% to 80% recorded once. This sequence was found in a young man in good health and CMV-seronegative. The source material was PBMCs.

The CDR3 sequence is CSADKERDSTDTQYF. DNA of the CDR3: TGCAGCGCCGATAAGGAGCGGGATAGCACAGATACGCAGTATTTT. The rearrangement joins TRBV29-1 to TRBJ2-3, with 7 bases fitting TRBD2. The V gene's germline CDR1 is SQVTM and CDR2 ANQGSEA. CDR3 size: 15 residues. V lost 7 bases and J lost 0; bases outside the gene matches: 10.